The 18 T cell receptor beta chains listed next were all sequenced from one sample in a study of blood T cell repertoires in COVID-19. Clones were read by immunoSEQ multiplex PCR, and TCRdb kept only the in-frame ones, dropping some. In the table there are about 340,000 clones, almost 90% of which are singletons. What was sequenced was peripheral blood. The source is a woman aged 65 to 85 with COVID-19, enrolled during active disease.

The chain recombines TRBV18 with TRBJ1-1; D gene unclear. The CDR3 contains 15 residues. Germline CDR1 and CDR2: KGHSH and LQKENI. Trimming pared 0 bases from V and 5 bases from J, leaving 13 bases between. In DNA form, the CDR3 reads TGTGCCAGCTCACCACCGATGCTGGGGAGAACTGAAGCTTTCTTT. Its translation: CASSPPMLGRTEAFF.

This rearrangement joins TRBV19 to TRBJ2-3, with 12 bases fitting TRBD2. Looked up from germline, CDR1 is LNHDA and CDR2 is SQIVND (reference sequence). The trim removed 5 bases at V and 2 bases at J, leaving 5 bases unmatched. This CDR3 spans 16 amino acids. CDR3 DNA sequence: TGTGCCAGTAGTCAAGGACTAGCGGGGCTCACAGATACGCAGTATTTT. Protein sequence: CASSQGLAGLTDTQYF.

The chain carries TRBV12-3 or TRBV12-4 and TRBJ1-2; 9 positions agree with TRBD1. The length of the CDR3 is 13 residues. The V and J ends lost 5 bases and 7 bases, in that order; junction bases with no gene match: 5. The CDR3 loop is CASSLGDRAGYTF. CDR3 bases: TGTGCCAGCAGTCTAGGGGACAGGGCTGGCTACACCTTC.

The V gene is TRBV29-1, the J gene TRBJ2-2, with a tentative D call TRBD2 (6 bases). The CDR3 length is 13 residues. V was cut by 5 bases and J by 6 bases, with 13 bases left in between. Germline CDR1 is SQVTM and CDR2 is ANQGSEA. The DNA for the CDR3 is TGCAGCGTTCCGGCAGGAGGGGCCGGGGAGCTGTTTTTT. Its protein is CSVPAGGAGELFF.

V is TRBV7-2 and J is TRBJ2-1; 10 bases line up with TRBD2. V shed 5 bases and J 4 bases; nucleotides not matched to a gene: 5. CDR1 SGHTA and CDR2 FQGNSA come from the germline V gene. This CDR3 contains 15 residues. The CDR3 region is CASSAASGGYNEQFF. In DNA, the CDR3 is TGTGCCAGCAGCGCCGCTAGCGGGGGTTACAATGAGCAGTTCTTC.

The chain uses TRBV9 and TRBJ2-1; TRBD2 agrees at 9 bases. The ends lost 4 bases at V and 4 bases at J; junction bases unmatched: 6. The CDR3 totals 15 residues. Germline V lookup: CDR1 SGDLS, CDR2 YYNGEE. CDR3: CASSPRLAEYNEQFF. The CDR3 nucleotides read TGTGCCAGCAGCCCGCGACTAGCGGAGTACAATGAGCAGTTCTTC.

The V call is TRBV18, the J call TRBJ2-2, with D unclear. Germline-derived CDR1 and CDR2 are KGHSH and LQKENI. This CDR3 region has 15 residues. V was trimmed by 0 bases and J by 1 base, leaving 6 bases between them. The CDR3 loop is CASSPPAGNTGELFF. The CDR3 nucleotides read TGTGCCAGCTCACCACCGGCAGGGAACACCGGGGAGCTGTTTTTT.

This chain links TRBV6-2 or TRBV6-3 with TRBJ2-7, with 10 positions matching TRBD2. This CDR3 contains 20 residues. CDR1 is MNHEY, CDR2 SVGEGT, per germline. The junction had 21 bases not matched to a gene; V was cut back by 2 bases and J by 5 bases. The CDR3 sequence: CASSYNRAGKGTSDIDEQYF. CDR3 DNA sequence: TGTGCCAGCAGTTACAATCGGGCGGGAAAAGGGACTAGCGATATTGACGAGCAGTACTTC.

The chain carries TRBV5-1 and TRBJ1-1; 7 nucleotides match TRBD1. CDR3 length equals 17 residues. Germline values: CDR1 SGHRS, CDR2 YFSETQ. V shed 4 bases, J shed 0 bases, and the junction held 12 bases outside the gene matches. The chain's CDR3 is CASSNRQGGGMNTEAFF. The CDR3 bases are TGCGCCAGCAGCAACCGACAAGGAGGGGGCATGAACACTGAAGCTTTCTTT.

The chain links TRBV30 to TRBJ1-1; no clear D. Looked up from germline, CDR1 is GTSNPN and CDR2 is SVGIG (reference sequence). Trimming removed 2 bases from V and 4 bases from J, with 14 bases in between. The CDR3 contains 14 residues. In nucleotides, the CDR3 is TGTGCCTGGAGTTTAGGGCCGGGGAGCACTGAAGCTTTCTTT. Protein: CAWSLGPGSTEAFF.

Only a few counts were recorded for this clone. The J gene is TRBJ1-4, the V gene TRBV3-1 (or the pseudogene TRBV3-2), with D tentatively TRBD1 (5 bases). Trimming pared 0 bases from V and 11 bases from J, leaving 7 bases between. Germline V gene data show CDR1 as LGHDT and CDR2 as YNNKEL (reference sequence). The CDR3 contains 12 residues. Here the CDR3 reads CASSQDGGKLFF. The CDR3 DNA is TGTGCCAGCAGCCAAGACGGGGGGAAACTGTTTTTT.

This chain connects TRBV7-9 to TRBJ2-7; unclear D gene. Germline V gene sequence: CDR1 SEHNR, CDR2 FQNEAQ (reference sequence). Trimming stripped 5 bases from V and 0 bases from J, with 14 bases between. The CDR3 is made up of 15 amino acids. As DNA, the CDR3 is TGTGCCAGCAGCCCCAAGGATGCTAGCTCCTACGAGCAGTACTTC. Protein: CASSPKDASSYEQYF.

CDR3 residues: CASTNTGVRNTIYF. CDR3 nucleotide sequence: TGTGCCAGCACCAATACAGGGGTCCGGAACACCATATATTTT. The chain combines TRBV7-9 with TRBJ1-3; 7 positions match TRBD1. J was trimmed by 7 bases and V by 7 bases; bases with no gene match: 10. There are 14 residues in the CDR3. The germline V gene encodes CDR1 SEHNR and CDR2 FQNEAQ (reference sequence). The full variable domain, its missing parts supplied by reference TRBV7-9 and TRBJ1-3, is DTGVSQNPRHKITKRGQNVTFRCDPISEHNRLYWYRQTLGQGPEFLTYFQNEAQLEKSRLLSDRFSAERPKGSFSTLEIQRTEQGDSAMYLCASTNTGVRNTIYFGEGSWLTVV.

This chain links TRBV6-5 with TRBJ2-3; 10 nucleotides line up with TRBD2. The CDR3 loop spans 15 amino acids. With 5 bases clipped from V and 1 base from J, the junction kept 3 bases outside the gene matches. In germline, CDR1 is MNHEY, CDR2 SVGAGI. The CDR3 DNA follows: TGTGCCAGCAGTCTGAGCGGGGGGGGCACAGATACGCAGTATTTT. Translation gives CASSLSGGGTDTQYF.

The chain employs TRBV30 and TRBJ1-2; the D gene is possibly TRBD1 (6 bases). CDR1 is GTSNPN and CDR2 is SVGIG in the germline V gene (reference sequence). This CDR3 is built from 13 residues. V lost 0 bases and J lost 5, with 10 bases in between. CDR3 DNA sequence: TGTGCCTGGAGTGTAACAGGGAGATATGGCTACACCTTC. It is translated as CAWSVTGRYGYTF.

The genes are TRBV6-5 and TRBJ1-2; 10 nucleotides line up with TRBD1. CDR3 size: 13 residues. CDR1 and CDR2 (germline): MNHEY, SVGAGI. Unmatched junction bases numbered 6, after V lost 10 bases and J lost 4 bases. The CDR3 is CAISTGGSYGYTF. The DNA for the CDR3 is TGTGCCATCTCGACAGGGGGCTCCTATGGCTACACCTTC.

The CDR3 DNA follows: TGTGCCAGCAGCCTTTCCACGGGGGTCGGGTACGAGCAGTACTTC. This sequence encodes CASSLSTGVGYEQYF. The V and J genes are TRBV7-2 and TRBJ2-7, with D possibly TRBD2 on 6 matching bases. CDR3 size: 15 residues. Germline values: CDR1 SGHTA, CDR2 FQGNSA. V lost 5 bases and J 4 bases, leaving 18 bases between the germline ends.

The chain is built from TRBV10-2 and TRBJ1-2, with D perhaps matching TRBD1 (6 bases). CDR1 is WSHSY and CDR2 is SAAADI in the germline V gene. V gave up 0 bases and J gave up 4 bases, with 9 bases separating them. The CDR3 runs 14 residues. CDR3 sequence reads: CASSESRGSYGYTF. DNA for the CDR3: TGCGCCAGCAGTGAGTCGAGGGGGAGCTATGGCTACACCTTC.